Listed below are T cell receptor beta chains from one sample, sequenced in a study of blood T cells in healthy people across ages. One entry per CDR3 protein, called by TCRdb with MiXCR from the 5' RACE reads. This sample carries 1 million or so distinct CDR3 sequences, 25% of them seen once, and the ten largest clones take 0.65% to 0.95%. These data also featured in a second study, about T cells of mothers and their children.

Sequenced material: blood. The source is a girl aged 2 to 9 in good health. CDR3s include the opening cysteine and the closing phenylalanine or tryptophan. D genes are given only for firm matches. The size entry is marked missing in some rows and otherwise reads once, few, many or a size class.

CDR3aa: CASSLNQGGNYEQYF; CDR3nt: TGTGCCAGCAGTTTAAATCAGGGGGGGAATTACGAGCAGTACTTC; abundance: -; j_gene: TRBJ2-7; d_gene: -; v_gene: TRBV28
CDR3aa: CATLLTAPYNEQFF; CDR3nt: TGTGCCACCCTACTCACAGCACCCTACAATGAGCAGTTCTTC; abundance: -; j_gene: TRBJ2-1; d_gene: -; v_gene: TRBV2
CDR3aa: CASSLRNRFSGYTF; CDR3nt: TGTGCCAGCAGTTTACGGAACCGCTTTTCGGGCTACACCTTC; abundance: -; j_gene: TRBJ1-2; d_gene: -; v_gene: TRBV12-3/TRBV12-4
CDR3aa: CSVVREGANEQLF; CDR3nt: TGCAGCGTTGTTCGTGAGGGGGCCAATGAGCAGCTCTTC; abundance: -; j_gene: TRBJ2-1; d_gene: TRBD1; v_gene: TRBV29-1
CDR3aa: CASSLAASGSTGELFF; CDR3nt: TGCGCCAGCAGCTTGGCAGCTAGCGGGAGTACCGGGGAGCTGTTTTTT; abundance: -; j_gene: TRBJ2-2; d_gene: TRBD2; v_gene: TRBV5-1
CDR3aa: CAISVTSGNVQYF; CDR3nt: TGTGCCATCAGCGTGACTAGTGGGAACGTTCAGTACTTC; abundance: few; j_gene: TRBJ2-4; d_gene: -; v_gene: TRBV10-3
CDR3aa: CSVEEDEQYF; CDR3nt: TGCAGCGTTGAAGAGGACGAGCAGTACTTC; abundance: few; j_gene: TRBJ2-7; d_gene: -; v_gene: TRBV29-1
CDR3aa: CASSHTVDSNQPQHF; CDR3nt: TGTGCCAGCAGTCATACAGTAGATAGCAATCAGCCCCAGCATTTT; abundance: -; j_gene: TRBJ1-5; d_gene: -; v_gene: TRBV28
CDR3aa: CSVEGVGLKETQYF; CDR3nt: TGCAGCGTTGAAGGGGTCGGACTGAAAGAGACCCAGTACTTC; abundance: few; j_gene: TRBJ2-5; d_gene: -; v_gene: TRBV29-1
CDR3aa: CASSLESARFLETQYF; CDR3nt: TGTGCCAGCAGCTTAGAGAGTGCGAGGTTTTTAGAGACCCAGTACTTC; abundance: few; j_gene: TRBJ2-5; d_gene: -; v_gene: TRBV7-9
CDR3aa: CASSLGVPGGNEQFF; CDR3nt: TGTGCCAGCAGCTTGGGGGTCCCCGGGGGGAATGAGCAGTTCTTC; abundance: -; j_gene: TRBJ2-1; d_gene: TRBD2; v_gene: TRBV7-3
CDR3aa: CASGWGTNSPLHF; CDR3nt: TGTGCCAGCGGGTGGGGGACAAATTCACCCCTCCACTTT; abundance: few; j_gene: TRBJ1-6; d_gene: -; v_gene: TRBV25-1
CDR3aa: CSAYQVPSGANVLTF; CDR3nt: TGCAGTGCTTACCAGGTTCCCTCTGGGGCCAACGTCCTGACTTTC; abundance: few; j_gene: TRBJ2-6; d_gene: -; v_gene: TRBV20-1
CDR3aa: CASSLAGGSSIQYF; CDR3nt: TGTGCCAGCAGCTTAGCAGGGGGCAGTAGCATTCAGTACTTC; abundance: few; j_gene: TRBJ2-4; d_gene: TRBD1; v_gene: TRBV7-3
CDR3aa: CASSPGQAGGPDTQYF; CDR3nt: TGTGCCAGCAGCCCAGGGCAAGCGGGAGGGCCAGATACGCAGTATTTT; abundance: few; j_gene: TRBJ2-3; d_gene: TRBD2; v_gene: TRBV7-4
CDR3aa: CASSQQEYGYTF; CDR3nt: TGTGCCAGCAGCCAACAGGAATATGGCTACACCTTC; abundance: -; j_gene: TRBJ1-2; d_gene: -; v_gene: TRBV3-1
CDR3aa: CASGSNSYNEQFF; CDR3nt: TGTGCCAGCGGGTCGAACTCCTACAATGAGCAGTTCTTC; abundance: few; j_gene: TRBJ2-1; d_gene: -; v_gene: TRBV7-3
CDR3aa: CASSWGALSGNTIYF; CDR3nt: TGTGCCAGCAGTTGGGGTGCCCTCTCTGGAAACACCATATATTTT; abundance: -; j_gene: TRBJ1-3; d_gene: -; v_gene: TRBV28
CDR3aa: CASSQLHSTDTQYF; CDR3nt: TGTGCCAGCAGCCAACTGCATAGCACAGATACGCAGTATTTT; abundance: -; j_gene: TRBJ2-3; d_gene: -; v_gene: TRBV14
CDR3aa: CASSLLLGSGGSSINNEQFF; CDR3nt: TGTGCCAGCAGCTTACTTTTGGGGAGCGGGGGGTCCTCCATTAACAATGAGCAGTTCTTC; abundance: -; j_gene: TRBJ2-1; d_gene: TRBD2; v_gene: TRBV7-9
CDR3aa: CSARNIAGGWNEQFF; CDR3nt: TGCAGTGCTAGGAACATAGCGGGGGGTTGGAATGAGCAGTTCTTC; abundance: -; j_gene: TRBJ2-1; d_gene: TRBD2; v_gene: TRBV20-1
CDR3aa: CSVLTGERQYF; CDR3nt: TGCAGCGTTCTTACAGGGGAGAGGCAGTACTTC; abundance: -; j_gene: TRBJ2-7; d_gene: TRBD1; v_gene: TRBV29-1
CDR3aa: CASARGPETQYF; CDR3nt: TGTGCCAGCGCGAGGGGGCCAGAGACCCAGTACTTC; abundance: -; j_gene: TRBJ2-5; d_gene: TRBD1; v_gene: TRBV6-2/TRBV6-3
CDR3aa: CASSLSGGAVSNQPQHF; CDR3nt: TGTGCCAGCAGCTTGTCCGGCGGGGCAGTTAGCAATCAGCCCCAGCATTTT; abundance: -; j_gene: TRBJ1-5; d_gene: -; v_gene: TRBV7-2
CDR3aa: CATTDSSREPQHF; CDR3nt: TGTGCCACCACGGACAGTTCTAGGGAGCCCCAGCATTTT; abundance: few; j_gene: TRBJ1-5; d_gene: -; v_gene: TRBV15
CDR3aa: CASSLVPLAGNTGELFF; CDR3nt: TGTGCCAGCAGCTTAGTCCCACTGGCGGGAAACACCGGGGAGCTGTTTTTT; abundance: many; j_gene: TRBJ2-2; d_gene: -; v_gene: TRBV11-2